One sample yielded the 27 T cell receptor beta chains listed below, sequenced in a study of early T cells in non-severe SARS-CoV-2 infection. Via MiXCR, TCRdb re-called the 5' RACE reads, giving one row per CDR3 protein. The sample yields 50,000 or so distinct CDR3 sequences, less than 15% seen once. Source material: whole blood. These receptors originate from an adult who was a healthcare worker with PCR-confirmed SARS-CoV-2 infection or an uninfected control (not recorded which).

This clonotype was seen at least ten times. The chain links TRBV20-1 to TRBJ2-3, with 8 bases aligning to TRBD2. The CDR3 consists of 14 residues. V shed 7 bases and J 5 bases; nucleotides not matched to a gene: 11. The germline V gene has CDR1 DFQATT and CDR2 SNEGSKA (reference sequence). CDR3 coding DNA: TGCAGTGTCGAGGCGAGCGGGAGAATAGATACGCAGTATTTT. Encoded protein: CSVEASGRIDTQYF.

In this sample, this clonotype turned up a few times. The V call is TRBV20-1, the J call TRBJ2-1; D not certain. V was shortened by 0 bases and J by 2 bases, with 11 bases between the two germline ends. The CDR3 length is 15 residues. Germline CDR1 is DFQATT and CDR2 is SNEGSKA (reference sequence). CDR3: CSARDPGRTYNEQFF. The CDR3 bases are TGCAGTGCTAGAGATCCGGGTAGAACCTACAATGAGCAGTTCTTC.

This clonotype was counted at least ten times. The J gene is TRBJ2-1, the V gene TRBV7-8, with D perhaps TRBD1 (5 bases). Per germline, CDR1 SGHVS and CDR2 FQNEAQ. The CDR3 spans 13 residues. Deletions cut 5 bases from V and 5 bases from J, with 10 bases between. For the CDR3, the DNA is TGTGCCAGCAGCAAGGGGCGGAACAATGAGCAGTTCTTC. This sequence encodes CASSKGRNNEQFF.

The sample holds many counts of this clonotype. The V gene is TRBV20-1, the J gene TRBJ1-1; weak D call: TRBD1 (6 bases). The germline V and J ends were trimmed by 5 bases and 1 base, with 11 bases remaining between them. This CDR3 is built from 13 residues. The germline CDR1 and CDR2 sequences are DFQATT and SNEGSKA (reference sequence). The CDR3 sequence: CSALPGQNTEAFF. The CDR3 nucleotides are TGCAGTGCTCTACCGGGACAGAACACTGAAGCTTTCTTT.

This clonotype was seen a handful of times. The chain joins TRBV28 to TRBJ2-2; TRBD2 agrees at 14 bases. The CDR3 length is 19 residues. CDR1 MDHEN and CDR2 SYDVKM come from the germline V gene. V lost 3 bases, J lost 1 base, and 7 bases stayed unmatched. CDR3 loop: CASSLAGLAGALNTGELFF. The DNA of the CDR3 is TGTGCCAGCAGTTTGGCGGGACTAGCGGGAGCCTTGAACACCGGGGAGCTGTTTTTT.

CDR3 amino acids: CASSYSGRRGYGYTF. The CDR3 DNA reads TGTGCCAGCAGTTACTCGGGCAGGAGGGGCTACGGCTACACCTTC. The gene calls are TRBV6-5 and TRBJ1-2; D may be TRBD1 (5 bases). CDR1 MNHEY and CDR2 SVGAGI come from the germline V gene. This CDR3 contains 15 residues. Trimming took off 0 bases at V and 8 bases at J, with 16 bases between the two ends.

This clonotype was counted many times. This chain uses TRBV6-6 with TRBJ1-2; 8 bases are shared with TRBD1. The germline V gene encodes CDR1 MNHNY and CDR2 SVGAGI (reference sequence). The V and J ends lost 6 bases and 7 bases, in that order; junction bases with no gene match: 10. The CDR3 runs to 14 residues. The CDR3 loop is CASSQTPGGSGYTF. The CDR3 DNA reads as TGTGCCAGCAGCCAAACCCCAGGGGGCAGTGGCTACACCTTC.

There are many counts of this clonotype. The J gene is TRBJ1-5, the V gene TRBV6-2 or TRBV6-3; D unclear. Germline CDR1 and CDR2: MNHEY and SVGEGT. Trimming stripped 2 bases from V and 7 bases from J, with 9 bases between. The CDR3 is made up of 13 amino acids. The DNA of the CDR3 is TGTGCCAGCAGTTACGGAATTCGGCAGCCCCAGCATTTT. It translates to CASSYGIRQPQHF.

This clonotype was counted between two and nine times. This chain's CDR3 is CSALGLAETQYF. The CDR3 DNA reads as TGCAGTGCTTTGGGACTAGCAGAGACCCAGTACTTC. The J gene is TRBJ2-5, the V gene TRBV20-1; 9 bases agree with TRBD2. J gave up 4 bases and V 5 bases, and 2 bases lay outside the gene matches. Germline CDR1 reads DFQATT; CDR2 reads SNEGSKA (reference sequence). The CDR3 consists of 12 residues.

There are a few counts of this clonotype. The chain combines TRBV4-1 with TRBJ1-4; 7 bases fit TRBD1. The germline V gene has CDR1 MGHRA and CDR2 YSYEKL. With V trimmed by 3 bases and J by 8 bases, 12 bases remained unmatched. The CDR3 contains 16 residues. The CDR3 protein is CASSQRPQGEGEKLFF. Here the CDR3 DNA reads TGCGCCAGCAGCCAGCGTCCCCAGGGGGAAGGGGAAAAACTGTTTTTT.

This sequence joins TRBV4-2 and TRBJ2-7; 7 positions agree with TRBD1. This CDR3 comprises 17 residues. J lost 3 bases, V lost 0 bases, and 11 bases had no gene match. Germline values: CDR1 LGHNA, CDR2 YNFKEQ. CDR3 amino acids: CASSQEATGTEIYEQYF. The CDR3 DNA reads as TGTGCCAGCAGCCAAGAGGCGACCGGGACAGAGATCTACGAGCAGTACTTC.

The chain is built from TRBV11-1 and TRBJ1-5, with D maybe TRBD1 (6 bases). The CDR3 runs 13 residues. Germline assignment: CDR1 SGHAT and CDR2 FQDESV (reference sequence). V gave up 4 bases and J gave up 4 bases, with 8 bases separating them. The CDR3 sequence is CASSSDRNQPQHF. CDR3 in DNA: TGTGCCAGCAGCTCGGACAGAAATCAGCCCCAGCATTTT.

The J gene is TRBJ2-1, the V gene TRBV7-7; 8 nucleotides match TRBD1. V lost 5 bases and J lost 10; bases outside the gene matches: 13. CDR3 length: 15 amino acids. Germline assignment: CDR1 SSHAT and CDR2 FNYEAQ (reference sequence). CDR3 nucleotides: TGTGCCAGCAGCACCGGGACAGGATTACATTTGGAGCAGTTCTTC. Translation: CASSTGTGLHLEQFF.

This clonotype was seen ten or more times. Mismatch with germline at one junction end may stem from a read error. V is TRBV20-1 and J is TRBJ1-6, with D tentatively TRBD1 (6 bases). The germline V gene has CDR1 DFQATT and CDR2 SNEGSKA (reference sequence). The CDR3 loop spans 12 amino acids. This chain's CDR3 is CSARGAYSPLHF. In DNA, the CDR3 is TGCAGTGCTAGGGGGGCGTATTCCCCCCTCCACTTT.

This clonotype was recorded at least ten times. The rearrangement links TRBV28 to TRBJ2-1; D tentatively fits TRBD1 or TRBD2 (5 bases each). V was pared by 8 bases and J by 9 bases, with 20 bases between. There are 14 residues in the CDR3. Germline CDR1 and CDR2: MDHEN and SYDVKM. This chain's CDR3 is CASGSGRNKGEQFF. The DNA for the CDR3 is TGTGCCAGCGGATCGGGACGGAACAAGGGTGAGCAGTTCTTC.

The chain has TRBV27 and TRBJ2-5; D not resolved. Germline V gene sequence: CDR1 MNHEY, CDR2 SMNVEV (reference sequence). The CDR3 has 14 residues. Trimming removed 6 bases from V and 4 bases from J, with 15 bases in between. The CDR3: CASSINPVSETQYF. In nucleotides, the CDR3 is TGTGCCAGCAGCATCAATCCGGTTTCAGAGACCCAGTACTTC.

There are a few counts of this clonotype. V and J are TRBV11-2 and TRBJ2-1; no reliable D call. Germline V gives CDR1 SGHAT, CDR2 FQNNGV. The CDR3 is 13 residues long. The V and J ends lost 4 bases and 15 bases respectively, with 19 bases between them. This CDR3 is CASSSPLGSFLFF. Written as DNA, the CDR3 is TGTGCCAGCAGCTCTCCCCTCGGATCTTTTTTGTTCTTC. Together with reference TRBV11-2 and TRBJ2-1, the CDR3 gives the full variable domain: EAGVAQSPRYKIIEKRQSVAFWCNPISGHATLYWYQQILGQGPKLLIQFQNNGVVDDSQLPKDRFSAERLKGVDSTLKIQPAKLEDSAVYLCASSSPLGSFLFFGPGTRLTVL.

The chain has TRBV3-1 and TRBJ1-2, with D maybe TRBD1 (5 bases). Germline V CDR1 and CDR2: LGHDT, YNNKEL (reference sequence). V was shortened by 4 bases and J by 6 bases, with 24 bases between the two germline ends. There are 17 residues in the CDR3. DNA of the CDR3: TGTGCCAGCAGCCTAGACCCGCCAGGGCCCTTTCTTAATGGCTACACCTTC. It translates to CASSLDPPGPFLNGYTF. The full variable domain, in which reference TRBV3-1 and TRBJ1-2 provide the parts outside the CDR3, is DTAVSQTPKYLVTQMGNDKSIKCEQNLGHDTMYWYKQDSKKFLKIMFSYNNKELIINETVPNRFSPKSPDKAHLNLHINSLELGDSAVYFCASSLDPPGPFLNGYTFGSGTRLTVV.

This clonotype has a handful of counts. The J gene is TRBJ1-1, the V gene TRBV27; D is unclear. V lost 6 bases and J lost 0, with 8 bases in between. The CDR3 runs 13 residues. Germline lookup yields CDR1 MNHEY and CDR2 SMNVEV (reference sequence). CDR3 region: CASSIFLNTEAFF. The DNA of the CDR3 is TGTGCCAGCAGCATCTTCCTGAACACTGAAGCTTTCTTT.

The count of this clonotype is one. The chain is built from TRBV9 and TRBJ2-1; 7 bases are a match to TRBD2. CDR1 is SGDLS and CDR2 is YYNGEE in the germline V gene. The CDR3 length is 16 residues. V was clipped by 0 bases and J by 3 bases; unmatched bases: 6. The CDR3 DNA sequence: TGTGCCAGCAGCGTAGGTGGGCTAGCGGTCTACAATGAGCAGTTCTTC. It specifies CASSVGGLAVYNEQFF.

This clonotype was counted between two and nine times. The gene calls are TRBV10-3 and TRBJ1-4; tentative D call: TRBD1 (6 bases). The CDR3 length is 15 residues. Per germline, CDR1 ENHRY and CDR2 SYGVKD. V gave up 8 bases and J gave up 0 bases, with 13 bases separating them. CDR3 region: CAIGRTAATNEKLFF. Written as DNA, the CDR3 is TGTGCCATCGGTCGGACAGCAGCAACTAATGAAAAACTGTTTTTT.

This clonotype was seen many times. The V and J genes are TRBV6-1 and TRBJ1-1, with D tentatively TRBD1 (5 bases). Looked up from germline, CDR1 is MNHNS and CDR2 is SASEGT. With 4 bases removed from V and 3 bases from J, the gap between germline ends came to 12 bases. This CDR3 has 14 amino acids. Here the CDR3 DNA reads TGTGCCAGCAGTGTAATCAGGGAAGACACTGAAGCTTTCTTT. This translates into CASSVIREDTEAFF.

This clonotype appeared a few times. This chain joins TRBV19 and TRBJ2-3, with a weak D call TRBD1 (6 bases). The CDR3 has 14 amino acids. Trimming shortened V by 6 bases and J by 2 bases, and 12 bases separated the two germline ends. Looked up from germline, CDR1 is LNHDA and CDR2 is SQIVND (reference sequence). The CDR3, as DNA: TGTGCCAGTAGGGATCCGGGACACACAGATACGCAGTATTTT. It yields the protein CASRDPGHTDTQYF.

This rearrangement joins TRBV12-3 or TRBV12-4 to TRBJ2-1, with D perhaps matching TRBD1 or TRBD2 (5 bases each). This CDR3 region has 16 residues. V was pared by 4 bases and J by 0 bases, with 13 bases between. Here the CDR3 reads CASSSRGRSSYNEQFF. In nucleotides, the CDR3 is TGTGCCAGCAGTTCTCGGGGCCGAAGCTCCTACAATGAGCAGTTCTTC.

The V and J genes are TRBV28 and TRBJ2-7; D not certain. V lost 5 bases, J lost 3 bases, and 11 bases lay in between. The CDR3 spans 13 residues. Germline CDR1 MDHEN, CDR2 SYDVKM. The CDR3 region is CASSNNPNYEQYF. The CDR3 DNA sequence: TGTGCCAGCAGTAACAATCCGAACTACGAGCAGTACTTC.

This clonotype appeared a few times. V and J are TRBV25-1 and TRBJ2-1, with a tentative D call TRBD2 (5 bases). The CDR3 sequence is 14 residues long. V lost 8 bases and J lost 9, with 20 bases in between. The germline V gene has CDR1 MGHDK and CDR2 SYGVNS. This chain's CDR3 is CASRGEGQFSEQFF. Here the CDR3 DNA reads TGTGCCAGCCGAGGAGAGGGCCAGTTCTCTGAGCAGTTCTTC.

At least ten counts were recorded for this clonotype. The CDR3, as DNA: TGTGCCAGCAGCTTAGCGGGAGTTTTTTACGAGCAGTACTTC. It yields the protein CASSLAGVFYEQYF. The chain has TRBV7-9 and TRBJ2-7, with D possibly matching TRBD2 (5 bases). The CDR3 consists of 14 residues. CDR1 and CDR2 from the germline V gene are SEHNR and FQNEAQ (reference sequence). Trimming removed 0 bases from V and 4 bases from J, with 10 bases in between.